A single sample is the source of the 26 T cell receptor beta chains below, sequenced in a study of glioma-infiltrating T cells. Amplification of TCR alpha and beta CDR3 regions from RNA used iRepertoire nested multiplex PCR. TCRdb re-analysed the multiplex PCR reads in MiXCR, keeping a single row per CDR3 protein. The sample includes 15,000 to 20,000 distinct CDR3 sequences, about three fifths of them seen just once. Sequencing was performed on glioma tissue, nonneoplastic brain tissue, or PBMCs (not recorded which). The source of these receptors is a human donor with low-grade glioma or glioblastoma, undergoing nonglioma brain surgery, or in good health (not recorded which).

The rearrangement links TRBV28 to TRBJ1-1; a possible D gene is TRBD1 (6 bases). Germline V gene sequence: CDR1 MDHEN, CDR2 SYDVKM. The CDR3 sequence is 14 residues long. Trimming took 5 bases from V and 1 from J, leaving 11 bases between them. The CDR3 reads CASSVLRGNTEAFF. In DNA, the CDR3 is TGTGCCAGCAGTGTGCTCAGGGGGAACACTGAAGCTTTCTTT.

This chain connects TRBV6-2 or TRBV6-3 to TRBJ2-7; TRBD1 or TRBD2 may be the D gene (5 bases each). Trimming shortened V by 0 bases and J by 2 bases, and 14 bases separated the two germline ends. Germline loops: CDR1 MNHEY, CDR2 SVGEGT. This CDR3 is built from 16 residues. CDR3 in DNA: TGTGCCAGCAGTTACTCCGAGCGGACACCAGCCTACGAGCAGTACTTC. Its protein product is CASSYSERTPAYEQYF.

The rearrangement joins TRBV2 to TRBJ1-5; possible D gene TRBD1, 6 bases. V was pared by 4 bases and J by 7 bases, with 14 bases between. This CDR3 has 14 residues. Germline values: CDR1 SNHLY, CDR2 FYNNEI. CDR3 nucleotides: TGTGCCAGCAGTGGGCAGGGGTTAAGACAGCCCCAGCATTTT. This sequence encodes CASSGQGLRQPQHF.

This chain links TRBV7-3 with TRBJ2-5; TRBD1 aligns across 8 bases. CDR1 and CDR2 from the germline V gene are SGHTA and FQGTGA. J was trimmed by 4 bases and V by 5 bases; bases with no gene match: 6. This CDR3 spans 14 amino acids. DNA for the CDR3: TGTGCCAGCAGCCTAGACAGGGGATCAGAGACCCAGTACTTC. Its protein is CASSLDRGSETQYF. The full variable domain, in which reference TRBV7-3 and TRBJ2-5 provide the parts outside the CDR3, is GAGVSQTPSNKVTEKGKYVELRCDPISGHTALYWYRQSLGQGPEFLIYFQGTGAADDSGLPNDRFFAVRPEGSVSTLKIQRTERGDSAVYLCASSLDRGSETQYFGPGTRLLVL.

Note on this clonotype: A much larger clone sits a single nucleotide away, making a read error possible. The CDR3 reads CASSQYGPRQEKLFF. CDR3 nucleotides: TGTGCCAGCAGCCAATATGGCCCACGGCAGGAAAAACTGTTTTTT. The rearrangement joins TRBV4-2 to TRBJ1-4; D not resolved. The V and J ends lost 2 bases and 8 bases respectively, with 15 bases between them. The CDR3 spans 15 residues. Germline CDR1 is LGHNA and CDR2 is YNFKEQ.

This clonotype appeared once. A junction end diverges from the germline sequence, so it may reflect a read error. The rearrangement links TRBV7-9 to TRBJ1-1; D is uncertain. This CDR3 region has 13 residues. CDR1 is SEHNR, CDR2 FQNEAQ, per germline (reference sequence). The CDR3 nucleotides read TGTGCCAGCAGCTTAGGTTCAGGCAGAGAAGCTTTCTTC. It translates to CASSLGSGREAFF.

The chain uses TRBV6-5 and TRBJ1-6; D not certain. Germline assignment: CDR1 MNHEY and CDR2 SVGAGI. The CDR3 extends over 16 amino acids. V gave up 1 base and J gave up 8 bases, with 15 bases separating them. As DNA, the CDR3 is TGTGCCAGCAGTTACTTGGCAGGACGGCTCGATTCACCCCTCCACTTT. Encoded protein: CASSYLAGRLDSPLHF.

This clonotype is judged medium-sized. The chain has TRBV7-9 and TRBJ1-5; D is uncertain. CDR3 length: 14 amino acids. The germline CDR1 and CDR2 sequences are SEHNR and FQNEAQ (reference sequence). Trimming pared 5 bases from V and 3 bases from J, leaving 11 bases between. The CDR3 spells CASSPGGDNQPQHF. CDR3 nucleotide sequence: TGTGCCAGCAGCCCCGGCGGTGACAATCAGCCCCAGCATTTT. The full variable domain, its missing parts supplied by reference TRBV7-9 and TRBJ1-5, is DTGVSQNPRHKITKRGQNVTFRCDPISEHNRLYWYRQTLGQGPEFLTYFQNEAQLEKSRLLSDRFSAERPKGSFSTLEIQRTEQGDSAMYLCASSPGGDNQPQHFGDGTRLSIL.

The CDR3 sequence: CSVQQGNQPQHF. The DNA of the CDR3 is TGCAGCGTTCAGCAGGGAAATCAGCCCCAGCATTTT. The chain recombines TRBV29-1 with TRBJ1-5; D is perhaps TRBD1 (5 bases). Germline V gene lookup returns CDR1 SQVTM and CDR2 ANQGSEA. V dropped 5 bases and J dropped 4 bases, with 9 bases sitting between them. The CDR3 spans 12 residues.

The J gene is TRBJ1-1, the V gene TRBV20-1, with D unresolved. V was clipped by 3 bases and J by 1 base, with 6 bases between them. The CDR3 has 12 residues. Looked up from germline, CDR1 is DFQATT and CDR2 is SNEGSKA (reference sequence). This CDR3 reads CSASSRNTEAFF. The DNA of the CDR3 is TGCAGTGCTAGTTCAAGGAACACTGAAGCTTTCTTT.

The J gene is TRBJ2-1, the V gene TRBV20-1; 9 bases align to TRBD2. With V trimmed by 5 bases and J by 7 bases, 6 bases remained unmatched. The CDR3 loop spans 13 amino acids. Germline loops: CDR1 DFQATT, CDR2 SNEGSKA (reference sequence). This CDR3 is CSAGSGRTNEQFF. In nucleotides, the CDR3 is TGCAGTGCTGGTAGCGGGAGAACGAATGAGCAGTTCTTC.

CDR3 residues: CSATSSGTEAFF. CDR3 coding DNA: TGCAGTGCTACATCTTCTGGGACTGAAGCTTTCTTT. This sequence joins TRBV20-1 and TRBJ1-1; D ambiguous. V dropped 4 bases and J dropped 5 bases, with 11 bases sitting between them. The CDR3 is made up of 12 amino acids. Germline loops: CDR1 DFQATT, CDR2 SNEGSKA (reference sequence).

This clonotype qualifies as medium-sized. The V gene is TRBV27, the J gene TRBJ1-2; D is possibly TRBD1 (5 bases). This CDR3 has 14 residues. Trimming took 6 bases from V and 3 from J, leaving 14 bases between them. Germline CDR1 reads MNHEY; CDR2 reads SMNVEV (reference sequence). The CDR3 DNA reads TGTGCCAGCAGGAGACTGGCCAGGGACTATGGCTACACCTTC. As protein: CASRRLARDYGYTF.

J is TRBJ2-7 and V is TRBV6-2 or TRBV6-3; tentative D call: TRBD2 (6 bases). V was cut by 8 bases and J by 2 bases, with 19 bases left in between. This CDR3 is 15 amino acids long. The germline CDR1 and CDR2 sequences are MNHEY and SVGEGT. The chain's CDR3 is CASGSNGRDTYEQYF. CDR3 DNA sequence: TGTGCCAGCGGGTCCAACGGGAGAGACACCTACGAGCAGTACTTC.

J is TRBJ2-7 and V is TRBV7-3, with D unclear. Germline CDR1 reads SGHTA; CDR2 reads FQGTGA. Trimming took 4 bases from V and 5 from J, leaving 12 bases between them. The CDR3 consists of 13 residues. CDR3 sequence reads: CASSSYRSNEQYF. CDR3 DNA sequence: TGTGCCAGCAGCTCCTATAGGTCCAACGAGCAGTACTTC.

The gene calls are TRBV7-9 and TRBJ2-7; weak D call: TRBD2 (5 bases). The length of the CDR3 is 13 residues. Germline V gene lookup returns CDR1 SEHNR and CDR2 FQNEAQ (reference sequence). The ends were cut back, 4 bases at V and 3 bases at J, with 10 bases in the middle. The CDR3 DNA follows: TGTGCCAGCAGCTCCCCGGGAAGCTACGAGCAGTACTTC. It is translated as CASSSPGSYEQYF.

At least ten counts were recorded for this clonotype. The chain has TRBV7-2 and TRBJ2-5; 15 positions match TRBD2. The V and J ends lost 6 bases and 5 bases, in that order; junction bases with no gene match: 4. CDR3 length equals 15 residues. In germline, CDR1 is SGHTA, CDR2 FQGNSA. The CDR3 region has the DNA TGTGCCAGCAGTTCCGGGACTAGCGGGAGGGAGACCCAGTACTTC. As protein: CASSSGTSGRETQYF.

Note on this clonotype: In this CDR3 the conserved last residue, phenylalanine or tryptophan, is missing, so a read error is likely. The limits of the CDR3 on the DNA are not certain, so only TCRdb's listed CDR3 is given. The chain joins TRBV11-2 to TRBJ2-1. Per the germline V gene, CDR1 is SGHAT and CDR2 is FQNNGV. The CDR3 adds up to 12 amino acids, both ends counted. The CDR3 sequence: CASSPSAVVPFL.

The chain joins TRBV2 to TRBJ1-1; D remains unclear. V shed 4 bases and J shed 2 bases, with 5 bases lying between them. CDR3 length equals 12 residues. Germline assignment: CDR1 SNHLY and CDR2 FYNNEI. The CDR3, as DNA: TGTGCCAGCAGTGGTCCAAACACTGAAGCTTTCTTT. This encodes CASSGPNTEAFF. Together with reference TRBV2 and TRBJ1-1, the CDR3 gives the full variable domain: EPEVTQTPSHQVTQMGQEVILRCVPISNHLYFYWYRQILGQKVEFLVSFYNNEISEKSEIFDDQFSVERPDGSNFTLKIRSTKLEDSAMYFCASSGPNTEAFFGQGTRLTVV.

In this sample, this clonotype turned up a few times. V is TRBV7-2 and J is TRBJ2-3; 8 positions agree with TRBD1. The V and J ends lost 4 bases and 2 bases, in that order; junction bases with no gene match: 8. CDR3 length equals 16 residues. CDR1 SGHTA and CDR2 FQGNSA come from the germline V gene. CDR3 sequence (DNA): TGTGCCAGCAGCTCCAAATTCAGGGGGCTCACAGATACGCAGTATTTT. Residues: CASSSKFRGLTDTQYF.

This sequence joins TRBV6-2 or TRBV6-3 and TRBJ2-1; D gene uncertain. The CDR3 loop spans 14 amino acids. Trimming took 1 base from V and 4 from J, leaving 8 bases between them. Germline V CDR1 and CDR2: MNHEY, SVGEGT. The CDR3 protein is CASSYFVHYNEQFF. The CDR3 nucleotides read TGTGCCAGCAGTTACTTCGTCCATTACAATGAGCAGTTCTTC.

The V gene is TRBV20-1, the J gene TRBJ1-1, with unresolved D. CDR1 is DFQATT, CDR2 SNEGSKA, per germline (reference sequence). Trimming took off 0 bases at V and 8 bases at J, with 7 bases between the two ends. The CDR3 sequence is 11 residues long. CDR3 coding DNA: TGCAGTGCTAGAGAAAGCGACGAAGCTTTCTTT. Protein product: CSARESDEAFF.

This chain joins TRBV7-2 and TRBJ1-3; 9 nucleotides match TRBD1. Germline V gene sequence: CDR1 SGHTA, CDR2 FQGNSA. J was trimmed by 3 bases and V by 2 bases; bases with no gene match: 5. The length of the CDR3 is 16 residues. The CDR3 protein is CASSLNRGRVGNTIYF. In DNA form, the CDR3 reads TGTGCCAGCAGCTTAAACAGGGGGCGAGTTGGAAACACCATATATTTT.

The count of this clonotype is one. The rearrangement joins TRBV20-1 to TRBJ2-7; D is uncertain. Germline V lookup: CDR1 DFQATT, CDR2 SNEGSKA (reference sequence). V shed 0 bases and J shed 0 bases, with 9 bases lying between them. The CDR3 loop spans 14 amino acids. The CDR3 DNA is TGCAGTGCTAGAGAAAGCAGGAGCTCCTACGAGCAGTACTTC. Protein: CSARESRSSYEQYF.

The CDR3 DNA reads TGTGCCACCAGCGTAACGGGGAAGGGCTACGAGCAGTACTTC. Protein: CATSVTGKGYEQYF. This chain uses TRBV15 with TRBJ2-7, with a possible D match to TRBD2 (5 bases). V lost 5 bases and J lost 3, with 14 bases in between. The CDR3 is 14 amino acids. Germline assignment: CDR1 LNHNV and CDR2 YYDKDF (reference sequence).

The sample holds a few counts of this clonotype. V is TRBV6-5 and J is TRBJ2-5; D may match TRBD1 or TRBD2 (5 bases each). The germline V gene encodes CDR1 MNHEY and CDR2 SVGAGI. V lost 5 bases and J 3 bases, leaving 13 bases between the germline ends. This CDR3 comprises 14 residues. CDR3 sequence: CASSPGAVKETQYF. CDR3 DNA sequence: TGTGCCAGCAGTCCCGGGGCAGTTAAAGAGACCCAGTACTTC.